These 2 T cell receptor beta chains share one sample of origin, sequenced in a study of cytomegalovirus exposure and HLA in healthy donors. The PCR contained 60 Vbeta and 13 Jbeta primers. TCRdb's table, derived via immunoSEQ multiplex PCR, lists solely in-frame clones and lacks some. Here the sample spans around 110,000 clones, over 75% being singletons. The sequenced material came from PBMCs. These receptors originate from a man aged 30-40 years in good health and CMV-seronegative.

This clone occurred a few times. The V and J genes are TRBV6-1 and TRBJ2-5; 7 bases agree with TRBD1. Germline CDR1 and CDR2: MNHNS and SASEGT. V trimming: 2 bases; J trimming: 5 bases; junction bases outside the gene matches: 8. This CDR3 comprises 15 residues. The DNA for the CDR3 is TGTGCCAGCAGTGAATCAGAAGGGGGCGCGGAGACCCAGTACTTC. Residues: CASSESEGGAETQYF.

This clone was found a few times. DNA for the CDR3: TGTGCCAGCAGTTTAAGGAGGGGGGGGTCAGATACGCAGTATTTT. The encoded protein is CASSLRRGGSDTQYF. The gene calls are TRBV6-6 and TRBJ2-3; possibly TRBD2 for D (7 bases). Germline loops: CDR1 MNHNY, CDR2 SVGAGI (reference sequence). CDR3 size: 15 residues. V was clipped by 4 bases and J by 4 bases, with 15 bases between them.